Following are 26 T cell receptor beta chains from one sample sequenced in a study of blood T cell repertoires in COVID-19. Assay used: immunoSEQ multiplex PCR; TCRdb lists only in-frame clones, some missing. Among tens of thousands of clones listed, 85% to 95% were seen once. Sequenced material: peripheral blood. The receptor source for this set is a male donor with active COVID-19.

A single count supports this clone. This chain connects TRBV6-2 or TRBV6-3 to TRBJ1-2; no clear D. Germline CDR1 MNHEY, CDR2 SVGEGT. Trimming took off 2 bases at V and 0 bases at J, with 7 bases between the two ends. The length of the CDR3 is 14 residues. The CDR3 loop reads CASSYRAANYGYTF. In nucleotides, the CDR3 is TGTGCCAGCAGTTACCGCGCCGCTAACTATGGCTACACCTTC.

The chain is built from TRBV27 and TRBJ2-3; 11 nucleotides align to TRBD2. V dropped 5 bases and J dropped 2; count of bases not matched to a gene: 12. The CDR3 has 18 residues. Germline V gene lookup returns CDR1 MNHEY and CDR2 SMNVEV (reference sequence). The DNA of the CDR3 is TGTGCCAGCAGTCTAGCGGGGGGCCGCCAACGGAACACAGATACGCAGTATTTT. The encoded protein is CASSLAGGRQRNTDTQYF.

The rearrangement links TRBV6-2 or TRBV6-3 to TRBJ2-5; D is unresolved. The CDR3 covers 13 residues. V shed 2 bases and J shed 6 bases, with 10 bases lying between them. From germline, CDR1 is MNHEY and CDR2 SVGEGT. Written as DNA, the CDR3 is TGTGCCAGCAGTTACGAGGTTGTGCAGACCCAGTACTTC. It yields the protein CASSYEVVQTQYF.

The V call is TRBV6-2 or TRBV6-3, the J call TRBJ1-2; D remains unclear. The CDR3 is 13 residues long. CDR1 MNHEY and CDR2 SVGEGT come from the germline V gene. The V end was cut by 2 bases, the J end by 9 bases, with 13 bases between. The CDR3 protein is CASSYAGTVSYTF. CDR3 bases: TGTGCCAGCAGTTACGCAGGAACCGTTAGCTACACCTTC.

The chain combines TRBV7-2 with TRBJ2-7; D gene ambiguous. The V gene lost 0 bases and the J gene lost 6 bases, with 9 bases spanning the gap. The CDR3 consists of 13 residues. Germline loops: CDR1 SGHTA, CDR2 FQGNSA. CDR3 coding DNA: TGTGCCAGCAGCTTAGCGCGAGGTTCCGAGCAGTACTTC. It yields the protein CASSLARGSEQYF.

The V call is TRBV5-6, the J call TRBJ2-2; no firm D call. This CDR3 is 15 amino acids long. Trimming took off 0 bases at V and 6 bases at J, with 12 bases between the two ends. Germline CDR1 SGHDT, CDR2 YYEEEE. CDR3: CASSLVPSSAGELFF. The DNA for the CDR3 is TGTGCCAGCAGCTTGGTACCTAGTTCCGCCGGGGAGCTGTTTTTT.

This sequence joins TRBV5-1 and TRBJ2-2, with D possibly matching TRBD1 (5 bases). The CDR3 covers 15 residues. Germline lookup yields CDR1 SGHRS and CDR2 YFSETQ. The ends were cut back, 4 bases at V and 0 bases at J, with 10 bases in the middle. The CDR3 nucleotides read TGCGCCAGCAGCGTGACAGCTGCGAACACCGGGGAGCTGTTTTTT. It yields the protein CASSVTAANTGELFF.

The chain joins TRBV19 to TRBJ1-2, with D possibly matching TRBD1 (5 bases). The CDR3 length is 13 residues. The germline gives CDR1 LNHDA, CDR2 SQIVND (reference sequence). The V end lost 3 bases, the J end lost 8 bases, and 13 bases lay between the germline ends. As DNA, the CDR3 is TGTGCCAGTAGTATCCGGCAGGGAGGGGGCTACACCTTC. Amino acid sequence: CASSIRQGGGYTF.

The chain joins TRBV6-2 or TRBV6-3 to TRBJ2-3, with 8 bases lining up with TRBD2. V lost 5 bases, J lost 2 bases, and 9 bases stayed unmatched. This CDR3 contains 16 residues. The germline gives CDR1 MNHEY, CDR2 SVGEGT. CDR3: CASSNGPGLATDTQYF. The CDR3 DNA is TGTGCCAGCAGTAACGGACCCGGACTAGCCACAGATACGCAGTATTTT.

The chain couples TRBV7-9 to TRBJ1-3; D is ambiguous. This CDR3 region has 12 residues. The V gene's germline CDR1 is SEHNR and CDR2 FQNEAQ (reference sequence). Trimming took 7 bases from V and 7 from J, leaving 11 bases between them. The CDR3 region is CASTVLPNTIYF. CDR3 DNA sequence: TGTGCCAGCACCGTTCTTCCGAACACCATATATTTT.

The CDR3 is CASNQDRYNAEAFF. The CDR3 bases are TGTGCCAGTAACCAAGACAGATACAACGCTGAAGCTTTCTTT. The V call is TRBV19, the J call TRBJ1-1; possibly TRBD1 for D (5 bases). CDR1 LNHDA and CDR2 SQIVND come from the germline V gene (reference sequence). V was trimmed by 7 bases and J by 6 bases, leaving 18 bases between them. This CDR3 is built from 14 residues. The full variable domain, in which reference TRBV19 and TRBJ1-1 provide the parts outside the CDR3, is DGGITQSPKYLFRKEGQNVTLSCEQNLNHDAMYWYRQDPGQGLRLIYYSQIVNDFQKGDIAEGYSVSREKKESFPLTVTSAQKNPTAFYLCASNQDRYNAEAFFGQGTRLTVV.

This clone was seen just once. V gene TRBV4-1 combines with J gene TRBJ2-5; 7 bases match TRBD1. V was clipped by 0 bases and J by 2 bases; unmatched bases: 3. The CDR3 runs 15 residues. Germline CDR1 reads MGHRA; CDR2 reads YSYEKL. The CDR3 region is CASSQDMGQQETQYF. CDR3 in DNA: TGCGCCAGCAGCCAAGATATGGGACAGCAAGAGACCCAGTACTTC.

The rearrangement links TRBV14 to TRBJ1-2; D may be TRBD1 (5 bases). V dropped 9 bases and J dropped 7 bases, with 21 bases sitting between them. Germline CDR1 reads SGHDN; CDR2 reads FVKESK. This CDR3 is built from 14 residues. This CDR3 reads CARRMLGGLSGYTF. CDR3 bases: TGTGCCAGGCGGATGTTGGGGGGACTCTCTGGCTACACCTTC.

This sequence joins TRBV6-2 or TRBV6-3 and TRBJ1-5; perhaps TRBD1 as D (6 bases). V was cut by 2 bases and J by 5 bases, with 10 bases left in between. Germline V gene lookup returns CDR1 MNHEY and CDR2 SVGEGT. This CDR3 region has 14 residues. CDR3 DNA: TGTGCCAGCAGTTACCCGGACAGCTATCAGCCCCAGCATTTT. This translates into CASSYPDSYQPQHF.

The CDR3 bases are TGCAGCGCCTGGACAGGGGTTGACTATGGCTACACCTTC. Protein product: CSAWTGVDYGYTF. The rearrangement links TRBV29-1 to TRBJ1-2; 9 bases agree with TRBD1. This CDR3 spans 13 amino acids. J was trimmed by 3 bases and V by 7 bases; bases with no gene match: 6. Germline V gene sequence: CDR1 SQVTM, CDR2 ANQGSEA.

This chain joins TRBV12-3 or TRBV12-4 and TRBJ2-1; weak D call: TRBD1 (5 bases). The CDR3 runs to 12 residues. V was shortened by 10 bases and J by 10 bases, with 17 bases between the two germline ends. The CDR3 DNA reads as TGTGCCACCCGGTTAGGGGCCTGGGAGCAGTTCTTC. This gives the protein CATRLGAWEQFF.

The rearrangement links TRBV7-3 to TRBJ2-1; possibly TRBD2 for D (7 bases). The germline V gene has CDR1 SGHTA and CDR2 FQGTGA. Trimming took off 2 bases at V and 6 bases at J, with 14 bases between the two ends. This CDR3 is built from 15 residues. CDR3 protein: CASSLGGGATNEQFF. The CDR3 DNA follows: TGTGCCAGCAGCTTAGGTGGGGGGGCCACCAATGAGCAGTTCTTC.

The chain has TRBV7-2 and TRBJ1-2; 7 bases agree with TRBD1. Trimming took 1 base from V and 8 from J; bases not matched to a gene: 13. The CDR3 extends over 16 amino acids. Germline CDR1 and CDR2: SGHTA and FQGNSA. CDR3 sequence reads: CASSLDVRQGKNGYTF. The CDR3 nucleotides are TGTGCCAGCAGCTTAGACGTCCGACAGGGAAAGAACGGCTACACCTTC.

The V call is TRBV7-2, the J call TRBJ2-3; maybe TRBD2 (7 bases). V lost 0 bases and J lost 1, with 11 bases in between. The CDR3 extends over 16 amino acids. From germline, CDR1 is SGHTA and CDR2 FQGNSA. The CDR3 DNA is TGTGCCAGCAGCTTAGCGGGGGGGCCGGGCACAGATACGCAGTATTTT. Translating gives CASSLAGGPGTDTQYF.

CDR3 loop: CASRQNALSYEQYF. Written as DNA, the CDR3 is TGTGCCAGCAGGCAGAACGCTCTCTCCTACGAGCAGTACTTC. The chain is built from TRBV5-6 and TRBJ2-7; no firm D call. CDR1 is SGHDT and CDR2 is YYEEEE in the germline V gene. V shed 5 bases and J shed 0 bases, with 12 bases lying between them. The CDR3 length is 14 residues.

The chain couples TRBV5-4 to TRBJ1-2; 9 nucleotides match TRBD1. The CDR3 runs to 14 residues. CDR1 is SGHNT, CDR2 YYREEE, per germline (reference sequence). Losses at the gene ends were 2 bases for V and 5 bases for J; bases not matched to a gene: 4. The CDR3, as DNA: TGTGCCAGCAGCTTAGCACAGGGGGCGTATGGCTACACCTTC. Amino acids: CASSLAQGAYGYTF. Using reference TRBV5-4 and TRBJ1-2 for the parts outside the CDR3, the full variable domain is ETGVTQSPTHLIKTRGQQVTLRCSSQSGHNTVSWYQQALGQGPQFIFQYYREEENGRGNFPPRFSGLQFPNYSSELNVNALELDDSALYLCASSLAQGAYGYTFGSGTRLTVV.

The V gene is TRBV30, the J gene TRBJ1-5, with TRBD1 matching over 7 bases. Germline V gene sequence: CDR1 GTSNPN, CDR2 SVGIG (reference sequence). The CDR3 sequence is 14 residues long. Germline trimming cut 7 bases from V and 0 bases from J; bases unmatched to any gene: 6. The CDR3: CAFSRDSSNQPQHF. CDR3 nucleotides: TGTGCCTTCTCCCGGGACAGTAGCAATCAGCCCCAGCATTTT.

The V call is TRBV5-6, the J call TRBJ1-3, with TRBD1 matching 9 bases. This CDR3 spans 17 amino acids. J lost 0 bases, V lost 1 base, and 5 bases had no gene match. CDR1 and CDR2 from the germline V gene are SGHDT and YYEEEE. The CDR3: CASSLLGDRASGNTIYF. The DNA of the CDR3 is TGTGCCAGCAGCTTGTTGGGGGACAGGGCCTCTGGAAACACCATATATTTT.

The chain uses TRBV12-3 or TRBV12-4 and TRBJ1-5; 7 bases line up with TRBD1. V dropped 5 bases and J dropped 3; count of bases not matched to a gene: 1. The CDR3 is 13 residues long. CDR3 amino acids: CASSGQDNQPQHF. The DNA of the CDR3 is TGTGCCAGCAGTGGACAGGACAATCAGCCCCAGCATTTT.

The chain combines TRBV6-2 or TRBV6-3 with TRBJ2-7; D unresolved. Germline lookup yields CDR1 MNHEY and CDR2 SVGEGT. CDR3 length: 14 amino acids. The V end was cut by 4 bases, the J end by 2 bases, with 12 bases between. The DNA for the CDR3 is TGTGCCAGCAGTTCAGTATGGCCCACCTACGAGCAGTACTTC. Protein product: CASSSVWPTYEQYF.

The chain is built from TRBV5-4 and TRBJ2-3, with a tentative D call TRBD1 (6 bases). This CDR3 is 15 amino acids long. From germline, CDR1 is SGHNT and CDR2 YYREEE (reference sequence). V was trimmed by 7 bases and J by 0 bases, leaving 15 bases between them. The CDR3 DNA reads as TGTGCCAGCGGAAGCGGACAGCCCAGCACAGATACGCAGTATTTT. This translates into CASGSGQPSTDTQYF.